Listed below are T cell receptor beta chains from one sample, sequenced in a study of blood T cell repertoires in COVID-19. Data came from immunoSEQ multiplex PCR; TCRdb stores just in-frame clones and leaves some out. Seen here are 200,000 to 250,000 clones, more than 65% observed once, and the top ten hold 3% to 4%. Sequencing used peripheral blood. The receptors were sampled from an elderly woman with acute or convalescent COVID-19. Each CDR3 is given with its conserved first and last residue. D genes are given only for firm matches. A clone size is listed for some rows: how often the clone was seen (once, few, many), or a class if it is expanded.

J	D	length	size	V	CDR3	DNA
TRBJ2-2	TRBD2	16	few	TRBV5-4	CASSLVKRGGTGELFF	TGTGCCAGCAGCTTGGTTAAGCGGGGGGGCACCGGGGAGCTGTTTTTT
TRBJ1-1	NA	14	few	TRBV18	CASSSQTENTEAFF	TGTGCCAGCTCATCTCAGACAGAGAACACTGAAGCTTTCTTT
TRBJ2-7	TRBD1	14	NA	TRBV13	CASSSRTGTYEQYF	TGTGCCAGCAGCTCCCGGACAGGGACCTACGAGCAGTACTTC
TRBJ2-3	NA	15	NA	TRBV5-1	CASSLDQRGTDTQYF	TGCGCCAGCAGCTTGGATCAGCGGGGCACAGATACGCAGTATTTT
TRBJ2-7	NA	14	few	TRBV6-5	CASTIIKGAYEQYF	TGTGCCAGCACCATTATTAAGGGGGCCTACGAGCAGTACTTC
TRBJ1-2	TRBD1	15	NA	TRBV18	CASSPSGTGAYGYTF	TGTGCCAGCTCACCTTCCGGGACAGGGGCTTATGGCTACACCTTC
TRBJ1-5	NA	15	NA	TRBV25-1	CASSESGGSAQPQHF	TGTGCCAGCAGTGAATCGGGGGGGTCGGCGCAGCCCCAGCATTTT
TRBJ1-1	NA	15	NA	TRBV6-1	CASSEVGQLNTEAFF	TGTGCCAGCAGTGAAGTAGGACAGTTGAACACTGAAGCTTTCTTT
TRBJ2-1	TRBD1	16	few	TRBV7-2	CASSPQAGQGYNEQFF	TGTGCCAGCAGCCCACAAGCCGGACAGGGCTACAATGAGCAGTTCTTC
TRBJ1-1	NA	15	NA	TRBV7-9	CASSLGAGPNTEAFF	TGTGCCAGCAGCTTAGGGGCAGGGCCAAACACTGAAGCTTTCTTT
TRBJ1-2	NA	15	NA	TRBV5-1	CASSLGAGLGDGYTF	TGCGCCAGCAGCTTGGGGGCGGGTTTGGGCGATGGCTACACCTTC
TRBJ1-6	TRBD1	16	NA	TRBV19	CASSIGTGRFGSPLHF	TGTGCCAGTAGTATTGGGACAGGGCGTTTCGGTTCACCCCTCCACTTT
TRBJ2-7	TRBD2	13	NA	TRBV7-2	CASSLRSSGEQYF	TGTGCCAGCAGCTTACGGTCTAGCGGGGAGCAGTACTTC
TRBJ1-1	NA	13	NA	TRBV11-2	CASSKGVNTEAFF	TGTGCCAGCAGCAAAGGAGTGAACACTGAAGCTTTCTTT
TRBJ2-1	TRBD2	15	NA	TRBV4-1	CASSPSGGLNNEQFF	TGCGCCAGCAGCCCCTCGGGGGGACTTAATAATGAGCAGTTCTTC
TRBJ1-2	TRBD1	14	NA	TRBV2	CASSELGGAIGYTF	TGTGCCAGCAGTGAACTAGGGGGCGCAATTGGCTACACCTTC
TRBJ2-7	NA	17	NA	TRBV13	CASSLGLLRGDSYEQYF	TGTGCCAGCAGCTTAGGCCTCTTGCGGGGAGACTCCTACGAGCAGTACTTC
TRBJ1-4	TRBD1	14	NA	TRBV15	CATNPGGLNEKLFF	TGTGCCACAAACCCAGGGGGCCTTAATGAAAAACTGTTTTTT
TRBJ1-2	NA	14	NA	TRBV19	CATQAAGANYGYTF	TGTGCCACCCAGGCGGCAGGGGCTAACTATGGCTACACCTTC
TRBJ1-5	TRBD1	15	NA	TRBV10-3	CAISLSRDSNQPQHF	TGTGCCATCAGCCTATCCCGGGACAGTAATCAGCCCCAGCATTTT
TRBJ2-3	NA	13	NA	TRBV28	CASRRGGTDTQYF	TGTGCCAGCCGCCGTGGGGGGACAGATACGCAGTATTTT
TRBJ2-7	TRBD2	15	NA	TRBV7-2	CASSLAGGGIYEQYF	TGTGCCAGCAGCTTAGCCGGCGGGGGGATCTACGAGCAGTACTTC
TRBJ2-5	NA	15	once	TRBV7-9	CASRTQGNRQETQYF	TGTGCCAGCAGAACACAGGGTAACCGGCAAGAGACCCAGTACTTC
TRBJ1-4	NA	13	few	TRBV19	CASGEGIGEKLFF	TGTGCCAGCGGGGAGGGGATTGGTGAAAAACTGTTTTTT
TRBJ2-3	NA	15	NA	TRBV28	CASSLFGASTDTQYF	TGTGCCAGCAGTTTATTTGGGGCTAGCACAGATACGCAGTATTTT
TRBJ1-2	NA	16	NA	TRBV6-1	CASSEGAGASNYGYTF	TGTGCCAGCAGTGAAGGGGCGGGGGCTTCTAACTATGGCTACACCTTC
TRBJ1-5	NA	13	few	TRBV5-6	CASSLMRAQPQHF	TGTGCCAGCAGCTTGATGAGAGCGCAGCCCCAGCATTTT
TRBJ2-3	TRBD2	15	NA	TRBV24-1	CATSDVGTNTDTQYF	TGTGCCACCAGTGATGTCGGGACTAACACAGATACGCAGTATTTT
TRBJ2-1	TRBD2	12	NA	TRBV7-9	CAAGLAANEQFF	TGTGCCGCCGGACTAGCGGCAAATGAGCAGTTCTTC
TRBJ2-3	TRBD1	15	NA	TRBV11-2	CASSYWTGTTDTQYF	TGTGCCAGCAGCTATTGGACAGGGACCACAGATACGCAGTATTTT
TRBJ1-1	NA	13	NA	TRBV6-5	CASSYGNNAGAFF	TGTGCCAGCAGTTACGGGAATAATGCGGGAGCTTTCTTT